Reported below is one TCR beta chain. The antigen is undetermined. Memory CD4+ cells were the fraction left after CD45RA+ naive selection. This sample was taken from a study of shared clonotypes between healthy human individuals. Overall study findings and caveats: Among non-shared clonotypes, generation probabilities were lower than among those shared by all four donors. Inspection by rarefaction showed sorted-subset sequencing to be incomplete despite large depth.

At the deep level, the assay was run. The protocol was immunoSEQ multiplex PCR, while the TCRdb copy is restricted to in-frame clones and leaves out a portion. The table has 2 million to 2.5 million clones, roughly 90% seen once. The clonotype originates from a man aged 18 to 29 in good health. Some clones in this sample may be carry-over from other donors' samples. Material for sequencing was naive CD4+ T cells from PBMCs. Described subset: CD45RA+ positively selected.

The CDR3 bases are TGTGCCAGCAGCTTAGTTGGTTACGAGCAGTACTTC. Encoded protein: CASSLVGYEQYF. J is TRBJ2-5 and V is TRBV7-9; the D is unclear. The J call is uncertain, as TRBJ2-7 better fits the DNA end. This CDR3 is built from 12 residues. Germline CDR1 and CDR2: SEHNR and FQNEAQ (reference sequence).